The subject of this entry is one T cell receptor beta chain. The sample belongs to a study of blood T cell repertoires in COVID-19. The CDR3 is 12 amino acids. CDR1 is DFQATT, CDR2 SNEGSKA, per germline (reference sequence). V lost 3 bases and J 3 bases, leaving 8 bases between the germline ends. Assignment of participants to cohorts was predicated upon participant-reported clinical history. As originally analysed: For nucleated cells, counts were estimated from reference gene primer amplification. The protocol was immunoSEQ multiplex PCR, while the TCRdb copy is restricted to in-frame clones and leaves out a portion. V and J calls and clone size are those listed in that table; D and trimming were worked out from the DNA. The sample lists tens of thousands of clones, roughly 80% occurring once.

What was sequenced was PBMCs or T cells enriched from blood (not recorded which). The receptor was isolated from a middle-aged woman with acute COVID-19. The V call is TRBV20-1, the J call TRBJ1-1; D remains ambiguous. The CDR3 coding sequence is TGCAGTGCTAGTAAAGACTACACTGAAGCTTTCTTT. This codes for CSASKDYTEAFF.